The rows below give T cell receptor beta chains drawn from one sample of a study of shared clonotypes between healthy human individuals. Sequencing was performed with immunoSEQ multiplex PCR; in TCRdb, only in-frame clones are kept and a portion is missing. Among roughly 1,500,000 clones listed, 95% to 99% were seen once. Sequencing input: naive CD4+ T cells sorted from blood. The receptors originated from a man younger than 40 in good health. The CDR3 runs from the conserved cysteine through the conserved F or W. D genes are given only for firm matches. Expanded clones get a size class; other rows say once, few or many, or leave the size out.

j_call d_call v_call clone_size cdr3_aa cdr3_nt
TRBJ1-2 - TRBV5-1 - CASSLRGNGYTF TGCGCCAGCAGCTTACGAGGGAATGGCTACACCTTC
TRBJ2-3 TRBD2 TRBV7-9 - CASSPRTSGTDTDTQYF TGTGCCAGCAGCCCCCGGACTAGCGGGACCGACACAGATACGCAGTATTTT
TRBJ2-1 - TRBV10-2 - CASSLDHYNEQFF TGCGCCAGCAGCCTCGACCACTACAATGAGCAGTTCTTC
TRBJ2-7 TRBD1 TRBV29-1 - CSAKTGGNLYEQYF TGCAGCGCCAAGACAGGGGGCAACCTATACGAGCAGTACTTC
TRBJ1-1 - TRBV6-1 - CASSETGVTEAFF TGTGCCAGCAGTGAGACTGGGGTCACTGAAGCTTTCTTT
TRBJ1-1 - TRBV19 - CASTYGPGGMNTEAFF TGTGCCAGTACATACGGCCCGGGGGGCATGAACACTGAAGCTTTCTTT
TRBJ2-7 - TRBV28 - CASSLRRIYEQYF TGTGCCAGCAGTTTAAGGCGGATTTACGAGCAGTACTTC
TRBJ1-3 - TRBV9 - CASSVMTAGNTIYF TGTGCCAGCAGCGTAATGACAGCCGGAAACACCATATATTTT
TRBJ2-1 TRBD2 TRBV7-3 - CASSVNRLAGVNEQFF TGTGCCAGCAGCGTAAACCGACTAGCGGGAGTCAATGAGCAGTTCTTC
TRBJ2-7 - TRBV5-1 - CASSLELINYEQYF TGCGCCAGCAGCTTGGAACTGATAAACTACGAGCAGTACTTC
TRBJ1-5 - TRBV28 once CASSFGGRDDQPQHF TGTGCCAGCAGTTTTGGTGGCAGGGACGATCAGCCCCAGCATTTT
TRBJ2-2 TRBD1 TRBV10-1 - CASSRQGAAGELFF TGCGCCAGCAGCCGACAGGGGGCGGCCGGGGAGCTGTTTTTT
TRBJ2-1 - TRBV11-3 once CASSLSPEFEQFF TGTGCCAGCAGCTTAAGCCCCGAGTTTGAGCAGTTCTTC
TRBJ2-3 - TRBV10-1 - CASSDSTGTDTQYF TGCGCCAGCAGTGATAGCACAGGCACAGATACGCAGTATTTT
TRBJ2-1 - TRBV6-4 - CASKAGGSYNEQFF TGTGCCAGCAAAGCAGGGGGGTCCTACAATGAGCAGTTCTTC
TRBJ2-2 - TRBV30 - CAWSDVTHGELFF TGTGCCTGGAGTGACGTGACGCACGGGGAGCTGTTTTTT
TRBJ2-3 TRBD2 TRBV4-1 - CASSTRQGGVLAGILDTQYF TGCGCCAGCAGCACTCGTCAGGGGGGCGTACTAGCGGGAATTCTAGATACGCAGTATTTT
TRBJ2-5 - TRBV10-3 - CAISDGRDETQYF TGTGCCATCAGTGACGGCAGGGACGAGACCCAGTACTTC
TRBJ2-1 TRBD2 TRBV9 - CASSATSGRVNEQFF TGTGCCAGCAGCGCGACTAGCGGGAGGGTGAATGAGCAGTTCTTC
TRBJ1-3 - TRBV6-5 - CASGVGPHSGNTIYF TGTGCCAGCGGTGTCGGCCCTCACTCTGGAAACACCATATATTTT
TRBJ2-7 TRBD2 TRBV7-8 once CASSLLAGGYEQYF TGTGCCAGCAGCTTGCTAGCGGGAGGCTACGAGCAATACTTC
TRBJ1-2 - TRBV18 - CASSPEANRGYGYTF TGTGCCAGCTCACCAGAGGCTAACAGAGGCTATGGCTACACCTTC
TRBJ1-4 - TRBV9 - CASSVDGRGPFEKLFF TGTGCCAGCAGCGTAGATGGAAGGGGTCCTTTTGAAAAACTGTTTTTT
TRBJ1-1 TRBD1 TRBV6-5 once CATQTGDFTEAFF TGTGCCACACAAACAGGGGACTTCACTGAAGCTTTCTTT
TRBJ1-5 - TRBV28 - CASNYDSNQPQHF TGTGCCAGCAATTACGATAGCAATCAGCCCCAGCATTTT
TRBJ2-7 TRBD1 TRBV28 - CASSSGTAAREQYF TGTGCCAGCAGTTCCGGGACAGCTGCTCGAGAGCAGTACTTC
TRBJ2-5 TRBD2 TRBV9 - CASSRTSVGFQETQYF TGTGCCAGCAGCAGGACTAGCGTGGGTTTCCAAGAGACCCAGTACTTC
TRBJ1-2 TRBD1 TRBV20-1 - CSARNRGGYTF TGCAGTGCTAGGAACAGGGGAGGCTACACCTTC
TRBJ1-3 - TRBV9 - CASGGSVGGPGSGNTIYF TGTGCCAGCGGTGGGAGCGTGGGGGGGCCCGGCTCTGGAAACACCATATATTTT
TRBJ2-2 - TRBV29-1 - CSVGFRGRGTGELFF TGCAGCGTTGGTTTTCGGGGCAGGGGCACCGGGGAGCTGTTTTTT
TRBJ1-2 - TRBV18 once CASSLPGRGYGYTF TGTGCCAGCTCACTGCCGGGACGGGGCTATGGCTACACCTTC
TRBJ2-3 TRBD2 TRBV6-6 once CASSWTRHTTDTQYF TGTGCCAGCAGTTGGACTAGACACACGACAGATACGCAGTATTTT
TRBJ2-3 - TRBV10-3 - CAGGSTTDTQYF TGTGCCGGGGGCTCTACCACAGATACGCAGTATTTT
TRBJ2-1 - TRBV11-2 - CASSRTLIYNEQFF TGTGCCAGCAGTCGTACTTTAATCTACAATGAGCAGTTCTTC
TRBJ2-7 - TRBV28 - CASSMGVYKQYF TGTGCCAGCAGCATGGGAGTCTACAAGCAGTACTTC
TRBJ1-1 TRBD1 TRBV2 - CASSIGTGQMNTEAFF TGTGCCAGCAGTATCGGGACAGGGCAAATGAACACTGAAGCTTTCTTT
TRBJ2-1 - TRBV6-5 - CASSYSGGVSYNEQFF TGTGCCAGCAGTTACTCCGGGGGAGTCTCCTACAATGAGCAGTTCTTC
TRBJ2-7 - TRBV9 - CASSVAGTTYEQYF TGTGCCAGCAGCGTAGCTGGGACCACCTACGAGCAGTACTTC
TRBJ2-5 - TRBV5-6 - CASSHGGQQETQYF TGTGCCAGCAGCCATGGAGGACAGCAAGAGACCCAGTACTTC
TRBJ2-1 TRBD1 TRBV5-6 once CASSRIDRGYNEQFF TGTGCCAGCAGCAGAATTGACAGGGGCTACAATGAGCAGTTCTTC
TRBJ2-1 TRBD2 TRBV29-1 - CSVGTSGSSYNEQFF TGCAGCGTTGGGACTAGCGGAAGCTCCTACAATGAGCAGTTCTTC
TRBJ1-4 - TRBV29-1 - CSVGGFSTNEKLFF TGCAGCGTTGGGGGTTTCTCAACTAATGAAAAACTGTTTTTT
TRBJ2-6 TRBD1 TRBV19 - CASSIPRGSGANVLTF TGTGCCAGTAGTATCCCCAGGGGGTCTGGGGCCAACGTCCTGACTTTC
TRBJ2-5 - TRBV18 - CASSPVGEETQYF TGTGCCAGCTCCCCCGTGGGGGAAGAGACCCAGTACTTC
TRBJ2-5 - TRBV11-3 - CASSARGRQETQYF TGTGCCAGCAGCGCGAGGGGGAGGCAAGAGACCCAGTACTTC
TRBJ1-2 - TRBV6-5 - CASSQGSNYGYTF TGTGCCAGCAGTCAAGGTTCTAACTATGGCTACACCTTC
TRBJ1-4 TRBD1 TRBV7-2 - CASSLRQGAKLFF TGTGCCAGCAGCCTACGCCAGGGGGCAAAACTGTTTTTT